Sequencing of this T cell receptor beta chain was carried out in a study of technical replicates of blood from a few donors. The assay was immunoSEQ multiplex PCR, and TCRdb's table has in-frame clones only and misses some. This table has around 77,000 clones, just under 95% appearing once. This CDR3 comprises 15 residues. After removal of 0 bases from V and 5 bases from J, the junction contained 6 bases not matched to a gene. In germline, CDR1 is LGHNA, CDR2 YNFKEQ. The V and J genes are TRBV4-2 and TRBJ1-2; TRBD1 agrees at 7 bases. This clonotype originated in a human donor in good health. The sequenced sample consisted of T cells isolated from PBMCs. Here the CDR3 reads CASSQERQGVYGYTF. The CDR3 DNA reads TGTGCCAGCAGCCAAGAAAGGCAGGGGGTTTATGGCTACACCTTC.